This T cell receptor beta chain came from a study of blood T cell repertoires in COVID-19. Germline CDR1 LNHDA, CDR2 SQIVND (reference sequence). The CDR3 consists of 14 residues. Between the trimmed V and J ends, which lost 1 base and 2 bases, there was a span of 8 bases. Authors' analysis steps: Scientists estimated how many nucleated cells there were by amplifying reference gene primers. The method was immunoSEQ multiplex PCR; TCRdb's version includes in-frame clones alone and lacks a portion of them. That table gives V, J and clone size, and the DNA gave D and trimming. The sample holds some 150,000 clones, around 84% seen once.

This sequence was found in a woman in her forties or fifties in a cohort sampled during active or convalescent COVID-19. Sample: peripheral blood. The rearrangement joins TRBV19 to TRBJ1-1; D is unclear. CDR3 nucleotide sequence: TGTGCCAGTAGTATAGCTCTTCTAAACACTGAAGCTTTCTTT. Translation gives CASSIALLNTEAFF.